This T cell receptor beta chain was profiled in a study of blood T cell repertoires in COVID-19. Study-wide context: COVID-19 samples collected from the United States, Italy and Spain covered acute and convalescent phases. T cells, B-cell-depleted T cells, or PBMCs provided the cDNA or gDNA that served as material.

Per the original methods: Estimation of nucleated cell counts was performed using reference gene primer amplification. Assay: immunoSEQ multiplex PCR; the TCRdb copy retains only in-frame clones and omits some. From that table come the V and J calls and clone size; the DNA was used to work out D and trimming. The sample has 25,000 or so clones, approximately 94% seen once; the top ten hold 3.5% to 5%. V gave up 5 bases and J gave up 3 bases; unmatched junction bases: 10. The germline gives CDR1 SGHTA, CDR2 FQGNSA. This CDR3 comprises 17 residues. Sequenced sample: peripheral blood. The chain links TRBV7-2 to TRBJ1-5; 10 positions agree with TRBD1. The source is a human donor with active COVID-19. The donor label of this sample is uncertain. The CDR3 loop reads CASSARDRGSYNQPQHF. The DNA of the CDR3 is TGTGCCAGCAGCGCCCGGGACAGGGGATCGTACAATCAGCCCCAGCATTTT.